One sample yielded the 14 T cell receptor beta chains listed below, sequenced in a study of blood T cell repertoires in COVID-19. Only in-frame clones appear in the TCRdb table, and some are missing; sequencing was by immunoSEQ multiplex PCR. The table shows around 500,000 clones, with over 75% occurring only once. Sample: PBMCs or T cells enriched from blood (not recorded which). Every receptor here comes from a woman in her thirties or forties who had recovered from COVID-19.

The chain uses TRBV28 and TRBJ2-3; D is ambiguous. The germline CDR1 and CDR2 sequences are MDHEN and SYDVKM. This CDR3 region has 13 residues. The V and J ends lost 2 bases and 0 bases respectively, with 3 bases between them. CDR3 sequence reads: CASSLPSTDTQYF. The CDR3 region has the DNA TGTGCCAGCAGTTTACCTAGCACAGATACGCAGTATTTT.

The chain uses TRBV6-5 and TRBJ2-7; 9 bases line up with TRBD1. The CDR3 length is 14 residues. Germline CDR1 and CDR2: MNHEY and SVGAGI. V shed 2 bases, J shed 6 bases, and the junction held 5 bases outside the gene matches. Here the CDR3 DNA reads TGTGCCAGCAGTTACAAGGGACAGGGTTCCGAGCAGTACTTC. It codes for CASSYKGQGSEQYF.

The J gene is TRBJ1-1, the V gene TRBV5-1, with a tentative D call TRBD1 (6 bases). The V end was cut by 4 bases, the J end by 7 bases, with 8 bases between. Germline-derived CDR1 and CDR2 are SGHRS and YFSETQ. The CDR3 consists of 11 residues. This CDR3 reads CASSLDSEAFF. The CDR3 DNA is TGCGCCAGCAGCCTGGACAGTGAAGCTTTCTTT.

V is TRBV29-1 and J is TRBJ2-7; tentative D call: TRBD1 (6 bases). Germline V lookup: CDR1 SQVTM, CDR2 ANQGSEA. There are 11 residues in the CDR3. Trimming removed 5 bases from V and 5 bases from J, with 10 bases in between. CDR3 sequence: CSVSRGHEQYF. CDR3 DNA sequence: TGCAGCGTTAGCAGGGGCCACGAGCAGTACTTC.

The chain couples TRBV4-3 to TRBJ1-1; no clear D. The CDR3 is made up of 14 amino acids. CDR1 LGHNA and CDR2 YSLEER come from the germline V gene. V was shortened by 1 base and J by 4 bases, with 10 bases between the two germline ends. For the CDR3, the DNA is TGCGCCAGCAGCCAAGGGGCCCGCAGCACTGAAGCTTTCTTT. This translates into CASSQGARSTEAFF.

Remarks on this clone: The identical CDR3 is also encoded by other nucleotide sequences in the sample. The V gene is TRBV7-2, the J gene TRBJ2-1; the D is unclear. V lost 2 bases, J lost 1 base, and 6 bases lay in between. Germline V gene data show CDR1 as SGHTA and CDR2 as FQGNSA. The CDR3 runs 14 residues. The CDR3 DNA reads TGTGCCAGCAGCTTATCAGGTTCCTACAATGAGCAGTTCTTC. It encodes CASSLSGSYNEQFF.

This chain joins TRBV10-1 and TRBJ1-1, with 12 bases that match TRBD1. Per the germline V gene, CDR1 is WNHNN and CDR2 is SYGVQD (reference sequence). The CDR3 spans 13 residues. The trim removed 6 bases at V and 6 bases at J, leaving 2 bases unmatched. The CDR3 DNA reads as TGCGCCAGCAGGGGACAGGGGGCGGCTGAAGCTTTCTTT. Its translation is CASRGQGAAEAFF.

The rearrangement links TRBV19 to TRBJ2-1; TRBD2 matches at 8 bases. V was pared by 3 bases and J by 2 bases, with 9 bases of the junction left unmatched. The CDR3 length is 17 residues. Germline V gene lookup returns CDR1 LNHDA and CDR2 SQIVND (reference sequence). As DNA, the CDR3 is TGTGCCAGTAGTATCAGATCAGCGGGAGTACCCTACAATGAGCAGTTCTTC. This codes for CASSIRSAGVPYNEQFF.

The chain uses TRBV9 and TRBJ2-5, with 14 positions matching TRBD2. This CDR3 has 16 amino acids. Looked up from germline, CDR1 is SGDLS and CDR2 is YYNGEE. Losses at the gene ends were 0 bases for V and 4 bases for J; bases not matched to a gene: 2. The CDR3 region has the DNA TGTGCCAGCAGCGTAGAGGGGACTAGCGGGAGAGAGACCCAGTACTTC. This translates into CASSVEGTSGRETQYF.

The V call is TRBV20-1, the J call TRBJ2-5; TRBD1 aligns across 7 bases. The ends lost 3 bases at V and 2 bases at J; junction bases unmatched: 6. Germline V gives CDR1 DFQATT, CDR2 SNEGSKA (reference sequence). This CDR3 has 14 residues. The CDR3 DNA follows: TGCAGTGCTAGTCGGGACAGATCACAAGAGACCCAGTACTTC. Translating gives CSASRDRSQETQYF.

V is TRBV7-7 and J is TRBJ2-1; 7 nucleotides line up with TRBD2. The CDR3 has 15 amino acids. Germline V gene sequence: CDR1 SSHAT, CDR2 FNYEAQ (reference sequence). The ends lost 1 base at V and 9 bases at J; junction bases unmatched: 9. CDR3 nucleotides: TGTGCCAGCAGCTTAGATAACGGGAGGACGAGTGAGCAGTTCTTC. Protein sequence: CASSLDNGRTSEQFF.

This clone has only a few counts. The CDR3 loop is CASRATVSNVDFF. The CDR3 DNA reads TGTGCCAGCAGGGCGACAGTATCCAACGTCGATTTCTTT. J is TRBJ1-1 and V is TRBV12-3 or TRBV12-4, with a weak D call TRBD1 (5 bases). This CDR3 is 13 amino acids long. The V end lost 6 bases, the J end lost 13 bases, and 21 bases lay between the germline ends.

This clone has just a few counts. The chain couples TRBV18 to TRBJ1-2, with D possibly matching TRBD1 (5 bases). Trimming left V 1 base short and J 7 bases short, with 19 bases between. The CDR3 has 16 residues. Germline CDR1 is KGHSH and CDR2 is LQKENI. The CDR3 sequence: CASSPREGRGSLGYTF. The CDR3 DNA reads TGTGCCAGCTCACCACGGGAGGGGCGAGGGTCGCTTGGCTACACCTTC. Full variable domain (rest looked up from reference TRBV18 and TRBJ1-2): NAGVMQNPRHLVRRRGQEARLRCSPMKGHSHVYWYRQLPEEGLKFMVYLQKENIIDESGMPKERFSAEFPKEGPSILRIQQVVRGDSAAYFCASSPREGRGSLGYTFGSGTRLTVV.

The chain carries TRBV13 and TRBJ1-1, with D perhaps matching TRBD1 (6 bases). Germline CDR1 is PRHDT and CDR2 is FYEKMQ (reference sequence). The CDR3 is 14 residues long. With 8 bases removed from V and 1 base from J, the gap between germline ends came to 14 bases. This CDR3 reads CASASTGSNTEAFF. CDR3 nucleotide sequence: TGTGCCAGCGCCTCGACAGGATCGAACACTGAAGCTTTCTTT.